This section outlines one TCR beta chain sequence together with its context. This entry is derived from a study of blood T cell repertoires in COVID-19. On the study more broadly: The United States, Italy and Spain provided the acute and convalescent COVID-19 samples. T cells, B-cell-depleted T cells, or PBMCs provided the cDNA or gDNA that served as material.

The method was immunoSEQ multiplex PCR; TCRdb's version includes in-frame clones alone and lacks a portion of them. The sample includes hundreds of thousands of clones, about 80% seen only once; the top ten take 1.5% to 2%. V was pared by 1 base and J by 0 bases, with 11 bases between. CDR1 and CDR2 from the germline V gene are SGHDT and YYEEEE. The CDR3 is made up of 16 amino acids. This chain connects TRBV5-6 to TRBJ1-3; no firm D call. Sequenced sample: peripheral blood. The source is a woman of 80 years or more with acute or convalescent COVID-19. The CDR3 loop reads CASSLLQAHSGNTIYF. The CDR3 bases are TGTGCCAGCAGCTTGTTGCAGGCCCACTCTGGAAACACCATATATTTT.